Described below is a single T cell receptor beta chain sequence and its context. The source of the sample is a study of blood T cell repertoires in COVID-19. Across the whole study: The United States, Italy and Spain supplied acute and convalescent COVID-19 samples.

The table came from immunoSEQ multiplex PCR; TCRdb's copy has only in-frame clones and leaves some out. The sample has about 270,000 clones; about nine tenths are singletons. Per germline, CDR1 MNHEY and CDR2 SVGAGI. The CDR3 loop spans 14 amino acids. With V trimmed by 6 bases and J by 2 bases, 2 bases remained unmatched. This TCR was sampled from a woman aged 25 to 45 with acute COVID-19. This chain connects TRBV6-5 to TRBJ2-2; 8 nucleotides align to TRBD2. The specimen sequenced was PBMCs or T cells enriched from blood (not recorded which). The CDR3 coding sequence is TGTGCCAGCAGCACTAGCGGCAACACCGGGGAGCTGTTTTTT. Translating gives CASSTSGNTGELFF.